This T cell receptor (beta chain) was retrieved from a study of early T cells in non-severe SARS-CoV-2 infection. Tagging with unique molecular identifiers was applied to individual cDNA molecules. TCRdb itself ran the 5' RACE reads through MiXCR, one entry per CDR3 protein. The repertoire holds tens of thousands of distinct CDR3 sequences, with 20% to 25% as singletons. Broader study findings: CD4 and private specificities were missed by VDJdb matching, which favored anti-spike CD8 responses.

To note about this clonotype: Antigen specificity is unknown.

Germline V lookup: CDR1 DFQATT, CDR2 SNEGSKA (reference sequence). The length of the CDR3 is 13 residues. V lost 3 bases, J lost 8 bases, and 5 bases stayed unmatched. V gene TRBV20-1 combines with J gene TRBJ2-1; 9 bases align to TRBD1. The TCR originated in an adult who was a healthcare worker with PCR-confirmed SARS-CoV-2 infection or an uninfected control (not recorded which). The sample consisted of whole blood, taken at baseline. The DNA for the CDR3 is TGCAGTGCTAGGGGGACAGGGTTGTATGAGCAGTTCTTC. This codes for CSARGTGLYEQFF.